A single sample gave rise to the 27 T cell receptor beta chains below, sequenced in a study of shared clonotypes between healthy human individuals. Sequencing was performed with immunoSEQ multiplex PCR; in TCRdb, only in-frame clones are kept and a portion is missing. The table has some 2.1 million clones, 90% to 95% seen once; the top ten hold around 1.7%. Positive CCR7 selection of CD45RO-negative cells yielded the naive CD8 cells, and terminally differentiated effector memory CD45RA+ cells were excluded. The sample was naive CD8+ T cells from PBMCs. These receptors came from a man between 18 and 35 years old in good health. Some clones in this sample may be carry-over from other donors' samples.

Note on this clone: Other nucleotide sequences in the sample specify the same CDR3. CDR3: CATSRARRTEAFF. The CDR3 DNA sequence: TGTGCCACCAGCAGAGCACGACGGACTGAAGCTTTCTTT. The rearrangement links TRBV15 to TRBJ1-1; D is unclear. Trimming took off 1 base at V and 5 bases at J, with 8 bases between the two ends. This CDR3 has 13 residues. From germline, CDR1 is LNHNV and CDR2 YYDKDF (reference sequence).

The CDR3 is CASSETGQGEGNTIYF. As DNA, the CDR3 is TGTGCCAGTAGTGAAACGGGACAGGGGGAAGGAAACACCATATATTTT. The V call is TRBV19, the J call TRBJ1-3, with TRBD1 identical over 11 bases. CDR3 length equals 16 residues. Germline trimming cut 5 bases from V and 4 bases from J; bases unmatched to any gene: 7. CDR1 is LNHDA and CDR2 is SQIVND in the germline V gene (reference sequence).

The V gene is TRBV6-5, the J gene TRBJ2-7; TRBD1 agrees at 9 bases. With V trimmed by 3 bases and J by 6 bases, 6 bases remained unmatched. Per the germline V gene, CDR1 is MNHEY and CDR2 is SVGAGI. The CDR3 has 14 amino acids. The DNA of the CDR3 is TGTGCCAGCAGTTATGGGACAGGGTTTAGCGAGCAGTACTTC. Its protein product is CASSYGTGFSEQYF.

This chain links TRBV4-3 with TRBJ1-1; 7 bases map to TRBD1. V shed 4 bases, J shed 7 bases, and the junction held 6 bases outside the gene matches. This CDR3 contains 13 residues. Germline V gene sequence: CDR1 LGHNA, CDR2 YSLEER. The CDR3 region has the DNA TGCGCCAGCAGCCCCGGACAGGCCGTTGAAGCTTTCTTT. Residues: CASSPGQAVEAFF.

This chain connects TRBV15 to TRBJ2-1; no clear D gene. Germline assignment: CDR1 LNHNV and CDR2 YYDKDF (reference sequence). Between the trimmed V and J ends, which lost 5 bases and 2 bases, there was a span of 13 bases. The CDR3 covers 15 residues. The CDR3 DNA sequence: TGTGCCACCAGCGGTTCAGGCAGGCCCTACAATGAGCAGTTCTTC. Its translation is CATSGSGRPYNEQFF. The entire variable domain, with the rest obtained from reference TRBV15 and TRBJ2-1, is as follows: DAMVIQNPRYQVTQFGKPVTLSCSQTLNHNVMYWYQQKSSQAPKLLFHYYDKDFNNEADTPDNFQSRRPNTSFCFLDIRSPGLGDTAMYLCATSGSGRPYNEQFFGPGTRLTVL.

The CDR3 nucleotides are TGTGCCAGCAGCTTAGCGGGGTCGATGGAACAGCCCCAGCATTTT. It codes for CASSLAGSMEQPQHF. The chain links TRBV7-9 to TRBJ1-5; D gene unclear. The germline V gene encodes CDR1 SEHNR and CDR2 FQNEAQ (reference sequence). CDR3 length equals 15 residues. Deletions cut 0 bases from V and 7 bases from J, with 13 bases between.

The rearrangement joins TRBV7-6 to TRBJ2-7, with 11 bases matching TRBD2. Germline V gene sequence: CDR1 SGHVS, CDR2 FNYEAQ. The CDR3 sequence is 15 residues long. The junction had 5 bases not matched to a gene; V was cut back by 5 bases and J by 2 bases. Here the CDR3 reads CASSLLAGGAYEQYF. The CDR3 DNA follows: TGTGCCAGCAGCCTCCTAGCGGGAGGAGCCTACGAGCAGTACTTC. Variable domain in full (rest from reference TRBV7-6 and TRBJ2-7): GAGVSQSPRYKVTKRGQDVALRCDPISGHVSLYWYRQALGQGPEFLTYFNYEAQQDKSGLPNDRFSAERPEGSISTLTIQRTEQRDSAMYRCASSLLAGGAYEQYFGPGTRLTVT.

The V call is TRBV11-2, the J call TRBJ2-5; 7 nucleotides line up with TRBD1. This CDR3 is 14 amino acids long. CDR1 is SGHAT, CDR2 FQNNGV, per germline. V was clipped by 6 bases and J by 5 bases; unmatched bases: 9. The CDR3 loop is CASRGRGLGETQYF. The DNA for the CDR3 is TGTGCCAGCAGGGGCAGGGGGTTAGGGGAGACCCAGTACTTC.

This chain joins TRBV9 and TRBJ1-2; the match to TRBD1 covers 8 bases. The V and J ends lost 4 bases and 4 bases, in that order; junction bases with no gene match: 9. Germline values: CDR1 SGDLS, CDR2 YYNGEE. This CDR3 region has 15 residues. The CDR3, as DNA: TGTGCCAGCAGCCCCCGTGGACAGGGTACCTATGGCTACACCTTC. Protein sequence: CASSPRGQGTYGYTF.

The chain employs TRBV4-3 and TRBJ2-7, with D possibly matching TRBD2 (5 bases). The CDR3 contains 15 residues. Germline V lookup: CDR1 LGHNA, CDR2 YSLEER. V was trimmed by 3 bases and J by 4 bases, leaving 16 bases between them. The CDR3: CASSHRRGMWYEQYF. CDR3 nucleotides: TGCGCCAGCAGCCACCGACGAGGGATGTGGTACGAGCAGTACTTC.

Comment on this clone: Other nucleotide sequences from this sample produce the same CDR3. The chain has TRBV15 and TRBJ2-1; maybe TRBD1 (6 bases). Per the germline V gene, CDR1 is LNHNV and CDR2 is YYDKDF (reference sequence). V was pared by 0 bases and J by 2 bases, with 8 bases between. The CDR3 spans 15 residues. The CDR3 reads CATSRDRGPYNEQFF. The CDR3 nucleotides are TGTGCCACCAGCAGAGACAGGGGACCCTACAATGAGCAGTTCTTC.

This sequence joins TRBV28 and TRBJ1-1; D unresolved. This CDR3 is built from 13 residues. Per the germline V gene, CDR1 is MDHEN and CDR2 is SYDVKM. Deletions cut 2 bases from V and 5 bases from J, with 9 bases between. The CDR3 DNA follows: TGTGCCAGCAGTTTAACCCGGGATACTGAAGCTTTCTTT. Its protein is CASSLTRDTEAFF.

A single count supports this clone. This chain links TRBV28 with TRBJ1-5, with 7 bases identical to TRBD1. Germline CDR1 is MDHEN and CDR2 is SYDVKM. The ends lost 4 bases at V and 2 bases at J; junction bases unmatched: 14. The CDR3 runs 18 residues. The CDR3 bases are TGTGCCAGCAGTTGGGACAGTGATCGAAGTTTTGGCAATCAGCCCCAGCATTTT. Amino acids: CASSWDSDRSFGNQPQHF.

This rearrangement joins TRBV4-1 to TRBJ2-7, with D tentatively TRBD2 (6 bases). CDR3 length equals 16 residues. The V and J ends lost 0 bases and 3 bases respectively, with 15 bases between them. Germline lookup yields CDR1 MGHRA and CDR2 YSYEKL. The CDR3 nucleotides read TGCGCCAGCAGCCAAGAAAAGCCGCTAGCGTTCTACGAGCAGTACTTC. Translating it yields CASSQEKPLAFYEQYF.

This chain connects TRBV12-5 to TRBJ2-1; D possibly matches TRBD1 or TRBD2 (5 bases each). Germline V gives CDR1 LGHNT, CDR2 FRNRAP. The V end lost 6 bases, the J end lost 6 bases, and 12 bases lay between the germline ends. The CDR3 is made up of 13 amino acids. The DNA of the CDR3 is TGTGCTAGTGGCCTGGGACCCTCCAATGAGCAGTTCTTC. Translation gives CASGLGPSNEQFF. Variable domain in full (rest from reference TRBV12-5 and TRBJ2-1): DARVTQTPRHKVTEMGQEVTMRCQPILGHNTVFWYRQTMMQGLELLAYFRNRAPLDDSGMPKDRFSAEMPDATLATLKIQPSEPRDSAVYFCASGLGPSNEQFFGPGTRLTVL.

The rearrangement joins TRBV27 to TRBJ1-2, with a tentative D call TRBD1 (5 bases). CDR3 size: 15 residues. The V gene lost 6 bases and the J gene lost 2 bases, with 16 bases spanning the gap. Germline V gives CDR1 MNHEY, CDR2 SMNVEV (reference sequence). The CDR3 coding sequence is TGTGCCAGCAGCGTCTCCGTTTGGGGGAACTATGGCTACACCTTC. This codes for CASSVSVWGNYGYTF.

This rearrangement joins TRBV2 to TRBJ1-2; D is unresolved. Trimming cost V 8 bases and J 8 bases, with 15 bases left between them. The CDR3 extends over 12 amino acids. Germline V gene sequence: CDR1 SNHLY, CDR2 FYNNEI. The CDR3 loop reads CASPAGANGYTF. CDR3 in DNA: TGTGCCAGCCCAGCGGGCGCGAACGGCTACACCTTC.

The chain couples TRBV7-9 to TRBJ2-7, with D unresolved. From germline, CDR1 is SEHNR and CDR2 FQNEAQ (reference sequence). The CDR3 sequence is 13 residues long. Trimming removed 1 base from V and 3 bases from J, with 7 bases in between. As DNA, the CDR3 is TGTGCCAGCAGCTTAGTTCCCGGCTACGAGCAGTACTTC. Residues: CASSLVPGYEQYF.

Here the CDR3 reads CASSTLAEQYEQYF. The CDR3 DNA reads as TGTGCCAGCAGCACACTAGCGGAGCAATACGAGCAGTACTTC. The rearrangement uses TRBV28 and TRBJ2-7, with 8 bases fitting TRBD2. The CDR3 totals 14 residues. From germline, CDR1 is MDHEN and CDR2 SYDVKM. Losses at the gene ends were 6 bases for V and 4 bases for J; bases not matched to a gene: 8.

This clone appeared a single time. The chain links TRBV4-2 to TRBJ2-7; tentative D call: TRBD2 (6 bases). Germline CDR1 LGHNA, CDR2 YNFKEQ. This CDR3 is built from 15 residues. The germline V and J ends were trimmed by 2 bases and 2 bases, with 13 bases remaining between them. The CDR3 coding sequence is TGTGCCAGCAGCCAATGGGGAGGCTTCACCTACGAGCAGTACTTC. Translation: CASSQWGGFTYEQYF.

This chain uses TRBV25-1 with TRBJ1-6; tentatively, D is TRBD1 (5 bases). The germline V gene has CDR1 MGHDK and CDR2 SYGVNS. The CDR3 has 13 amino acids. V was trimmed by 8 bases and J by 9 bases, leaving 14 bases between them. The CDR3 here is CASWWGVGSPLHF. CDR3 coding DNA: TGTGCCAGCTGGTGGGGGGTTGGTTCACCCCTCCACTTT.

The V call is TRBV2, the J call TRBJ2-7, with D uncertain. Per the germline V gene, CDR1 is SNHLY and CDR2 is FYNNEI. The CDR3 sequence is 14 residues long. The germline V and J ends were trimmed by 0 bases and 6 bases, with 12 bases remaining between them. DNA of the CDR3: TGTGCCAGCAGTGAAGCCGCGACATCGTTCGAGCAGTACTTC. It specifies CASSEAATSFEQYF.

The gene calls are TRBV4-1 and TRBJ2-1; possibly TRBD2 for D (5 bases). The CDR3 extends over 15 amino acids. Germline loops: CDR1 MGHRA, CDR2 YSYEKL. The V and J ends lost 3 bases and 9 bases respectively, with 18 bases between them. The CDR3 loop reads CASSHLAPGMSEQFF. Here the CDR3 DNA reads TGCGCCAGCAGCCATCTAGCACCGGGGATGAGTGAGCAGTTCTTC.

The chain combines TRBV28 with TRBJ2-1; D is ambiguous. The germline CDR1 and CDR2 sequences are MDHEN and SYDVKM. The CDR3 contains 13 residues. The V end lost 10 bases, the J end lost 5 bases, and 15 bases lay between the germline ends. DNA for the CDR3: TGTGCCACCCATCACGAGTTAAACAATGAGCAGTTCTTC. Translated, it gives CATHHELNNEQFF.

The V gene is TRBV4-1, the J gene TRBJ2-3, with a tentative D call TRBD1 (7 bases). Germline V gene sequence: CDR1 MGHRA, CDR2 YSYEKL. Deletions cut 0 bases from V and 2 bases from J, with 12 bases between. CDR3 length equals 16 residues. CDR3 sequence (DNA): TGCGCCAGCAGCCAAGAACAGGGGAGGCCCACAGATACGCAGTATTTT. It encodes CASSQEQGRPTDTQYF.

The CDR3 nucleotides read TGTGCCAGCAGCTATCACCAGGGGGGAGGTCAGCCCCAGCATTTT. Protein: CASSYHQGGGQPQHF. The chain joins TRBV28 to TRBJ1-5, with TRBD1 matching 7 bases. There are 15 residues in the CDR3. Per the germline V gene, CDR1 is MDHEN and CDR2 is SYDVKM. Trimming took 6 bases from V and 6 from J; bases not matched to a gene: 11.

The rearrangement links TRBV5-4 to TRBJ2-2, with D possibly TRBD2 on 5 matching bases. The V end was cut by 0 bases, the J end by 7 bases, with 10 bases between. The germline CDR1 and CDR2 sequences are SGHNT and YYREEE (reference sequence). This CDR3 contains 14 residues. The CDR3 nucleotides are TGTGCCAGCAGCTTGGACGGGAAAGTCGGGGAGCTGTTTTTT. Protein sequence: CASSLDGKVGELFF.